The 6 T cell receptor beta chains presented below share a single source sample, sequenced in a study of CD8+CD57+ T cells in acquired aplastic anemia. CD8+CD57+ cell expansion, shown by flow cytometry, had occurred in the patients selected for sequencing. Investigators profiled TCR beta VDJ and CDR3 from genomic DNA template. Using its own MiXCR run on the reads, TCRdb lists one record per CDR3 protein. The data hold 200,000 to 250,000 distinct CDR3 sequences, with roughly 50% observed a single time. The sample taken for sequencing was sorted CD4+, CD8+, or CD8+CD57+ T cells (not recorded which) from PBMCs. The receptors were sampled from a human donor with aplastic anemia.

The rearrangement uses TRBV7-2 and TRBJ1-6; D is perhaps TRBD1 (5 bases). V lost 10 bases and J 11 bases, leaving 18 bases between the germline ends. This CDR3 region has 13 residues. The V gene's germline CDR1 is SGHTA and CDR2 FQGNSA. The CDR3 loop reads CATGNRQTTPLHF. The CDR3 DNA reads TGTGCCACCGGGAACAGACAGACTACACCCCTCCACTTT.

This clonotype was detected a few times. The genes are TRBV3-1 and TRBJ1-4; D ambiguous. V lost 0 bases, J lost 8 bases, and 16 bases lay in between. The germline gives CDR1 LGHDT, CDR2 YNNKEL (reference sequence). The CDR3 consists of 16 residues. CDR3 coding DNA: TGTGCCAGCAGCCAAGATGTCCCAGCCGGGTGGGAAAAACTGTTTTTT. This sequence encodes CASSQDVPAGWEKLFF. Using reference TRBV3-1 and TRBJ1-4 for the parts outside the CDR3, the full variable domain is DTAVSQTPKYLVTQMGNDKSIKCEQNLGHDTMYWYKQDSKKFLKIMFSYNNKELIINETVPNRFSPKSPDKAHLNLHINSLELGDSAVYFCASSQDVPAGWEKLFFGSGTQLSVL.

The rearrangement joins TRBV29-1 to TRBJ1-2; the D is unclear. Per the germline V gene, CDR1 is SQVTM and CDR2 is ANQGSEA. V lost 6 bases and J 0 bases, leaving 8 bases between the germline ends. The CDR3 has 12 amino acids. CDR3 loop: CSVETPNYGYTF. The CDR3 DNA is TGCAGCGTCGAGACACCTAACTATGGCTACACCTTC.

This clonotype has a single count. The chain links TRBV20-1 to TRBJ2-7, with 8 bases that match TRBD2. The CDR3 is 15 amino acids. V shed 7 bases, J shed 5 bases, and the junction held 16 bases outside the gene matches. Germline V lookup: CDR1 DFQATT, CDR2 SNEGSKA (reference sequence). The DNA for the CDR3 is TGCAGTGTCCCACTGCGGCTAGCGGGTGGCCACGAGCAGTACTTC. Its translation: CSVPLRLAGGHEQYF.

In its sample, this clonotype was seen once. The rearrangement joins TRBV7-9 to TRBJ1-1, with TRBD1 identical over 9 bases. Germline loops: CDR1 SEHNR, CDR2 FQNEAQ (reference sequence). The length of the CDR3 is 15 residues. The trim removed 5 bases at V and 6 bases at J, leaving 10 bases unmatched. The CDR3 coding sequence is TGTGCCAGCAGCGCGATGGGACAGGGAGGCGCTGAAGCTTTCTTT. Translated: CASSAMGQGGAEAFF.

The sample holds one count of this clonotype. This may arise from a read error, as a much more abundant clone is one base away. The CDR3 reads CAGSIGGSSGNTIYF. DNA of the CDR3: TGTGCCGGTAGTATAGGAGGAAGCTCTGGAAACACCATATATTTT. V gene TRBV19 combines with J gene TRBJ1-3, with unresolved D. The CDR3 runs to 15 residues. CDR1 and CDR2 from the germline V gene are LNHDA and SQIVND (reference sequence).